This section outlines one TCR beta chain sequence together with its context. Antigen specificity is unknown. The source of the sample is a study of identical twins. General observations from the study: Abundant beta clonotypes from cord blood bore fewer insertions; memory repertoires lacked this pattern. There was more out-of-frame TCR alpha sharing in monozygotic twins than models estimated.

TCRdb re-analysed the 5' RACE reads in MiXCR, keeping a single row per CDR3 protein. The table lists hundreds of thousands of distinct CDR3 sequences, roughly 8% of them singletons. The same data also went into a second study, on yellow fever vaccine responses in identical twins.

The source material was PBMCs. The sequence came from a woman aged 18-29 years in good health.

The CDR3 nucleotides are TGCAGCGTTATCGGAACCAGTAACTACGAAAACACAGATACGCAGTATTTT. Amino acid sequence: CSVIGTSNYENTDTQYF. This chain uses TRBV29-1 with TRBJ2-3; no clear D. Trimming left V 5 bases short and J 2 bases short, with 23 bases between. Germline CDR1 is SQVTM and CDR2 is ANQGSEA. This CDR3 has 17 residues.